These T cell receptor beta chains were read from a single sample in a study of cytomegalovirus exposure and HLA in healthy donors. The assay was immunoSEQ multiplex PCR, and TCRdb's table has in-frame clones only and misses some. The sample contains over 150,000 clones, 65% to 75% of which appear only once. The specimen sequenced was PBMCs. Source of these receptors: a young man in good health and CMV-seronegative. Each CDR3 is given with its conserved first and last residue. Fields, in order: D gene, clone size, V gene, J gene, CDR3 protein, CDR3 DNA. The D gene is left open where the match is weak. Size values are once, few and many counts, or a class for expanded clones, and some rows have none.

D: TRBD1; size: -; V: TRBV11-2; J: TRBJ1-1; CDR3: CASSLGTGGIGDTEAFF; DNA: TGTGCCAGCAGCTTAGGGACAGGGGGCATCGGGGACACTGAAGCTTTCTTT
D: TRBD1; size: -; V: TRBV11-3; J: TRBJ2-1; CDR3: CASSSRGNNEQFF; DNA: TGTGCCAGCAGCTCCAGGGGGAACAATGAGCAGTTCTTC
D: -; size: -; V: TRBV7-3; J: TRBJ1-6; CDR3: CASSLTDNLNSSPLHF; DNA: TGTGCCAGCAGCCTAACGGACAACCTGAATAGTTCACCCCTCCACTTT
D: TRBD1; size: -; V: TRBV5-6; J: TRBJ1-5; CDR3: CASSFRGSNQPQHF; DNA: TGTGCCAGCAGTTTCAGGGGGAGCAATCAGCCCCAGCATTTT
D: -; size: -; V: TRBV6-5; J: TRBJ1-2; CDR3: CASSSYKEGGDGYTF; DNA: TGTGCCAGCAGTTCCTACAAGGAAGGCGGGGATGGCTACACCTTC
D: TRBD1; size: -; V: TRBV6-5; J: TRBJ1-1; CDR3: CASSLQGAGVTEAFF; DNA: TGTGCCAGCAGCCTACAGGGGGCCGGGGTCACTGAAGCTTTCTTT
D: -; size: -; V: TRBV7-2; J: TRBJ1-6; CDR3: CATTGTYNSPLHF; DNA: TGTGCCACTACCGGGACCTATAATTCACCCCTCCACTTT
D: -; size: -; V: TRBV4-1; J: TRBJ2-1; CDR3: CASSQVMGTANGNEQFF; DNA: TGCGCCAGCAGCCAAGTTATGGGGACTGCAAACGGGAATGAGCAGTTCTTC
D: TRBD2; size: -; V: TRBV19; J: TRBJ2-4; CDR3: CATDSGGAGKNIQYF; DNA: TGTGCCACAGATAGCGGGGGGGCCGGCAAAAACATTCAGTACTTC
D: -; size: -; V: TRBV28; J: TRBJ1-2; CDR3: CAARGPNYGYTF; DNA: TGTGCCGCCAGGGGTCCCAACTATGGCTACACCTTC
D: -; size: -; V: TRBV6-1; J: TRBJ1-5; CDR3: CASSEGYSNQPQHF; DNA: TGTGCCAGCAGTGAAGGCTATAGCAATCAGCCCCAGCATTTT
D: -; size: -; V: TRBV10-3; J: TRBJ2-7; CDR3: CAISESETTSYEQYF; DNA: TGTGCCATCAGTGAGTCCGAGACTACCTCCTACGAGCAGTACTTC
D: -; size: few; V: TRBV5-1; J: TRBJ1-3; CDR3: CASSYRTAGNTIYF; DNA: TGTGCCAGCAGCTACAGGACAGCTGGAAACACCATATATTTT
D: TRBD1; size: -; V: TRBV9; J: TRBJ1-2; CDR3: CASSARQGVDGYTF; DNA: TGTGCCAGCAGCGCTCGACAGGGGGTGGATGGCTACACCTTC
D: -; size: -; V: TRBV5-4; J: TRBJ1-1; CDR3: CASSRTENTEAFF; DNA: TGTGCCAGCAGCCGGACAGAGAACACTGAAGCTTTCTTT
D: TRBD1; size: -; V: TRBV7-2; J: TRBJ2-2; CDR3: CASSPRTGGSGELFF; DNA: TGTGCCAGCAGCCCGCGGACAGGGGGCTCCGGGGAGCTGTTTTTT
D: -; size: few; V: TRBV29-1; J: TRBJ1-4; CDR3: CSAGTNEKLFF; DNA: TGCAGTGCGGGGACTAATGAAAAACTGTTTTTT
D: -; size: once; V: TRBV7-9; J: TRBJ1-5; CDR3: CASSLAVTTGINQPQHF; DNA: TGTGCCAGCAGCTTAGCCGTCACGACAGGAATCAATCAGCCCCAGCATTTT
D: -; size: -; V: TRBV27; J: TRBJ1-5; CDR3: CASSFRQGGQPQHF; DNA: TGTGCCAGCAGTTTTCGGCAGGGTGGGCAGCCCCAGCATTTT
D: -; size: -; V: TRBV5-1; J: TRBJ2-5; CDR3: CASSQTQGLGETQYF; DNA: TGCGCCAGCAGCCAAACACAGGGTTTAGGAGAGACCCAGTACTTC
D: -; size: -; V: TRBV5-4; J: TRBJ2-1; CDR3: CASSGPIFSINEQFF; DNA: TGTGCCAGCAGCGGCCCAATTTTCTCAATCAATGAGCAGTTCTTC
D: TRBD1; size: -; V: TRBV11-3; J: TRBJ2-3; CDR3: CASSLGGGTGGEDTQYF; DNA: TGTGCCAGCAGCTTAGGGGGGGGGACAGGGGGCGAAGATACGCAGTATTTT
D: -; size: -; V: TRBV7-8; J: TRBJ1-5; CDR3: CASSRLRHLSNQPQHF; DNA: TGTGCCAGCAGCCGCCTCAGACATCTTAGCAATCAGCCCCAGCATTTT
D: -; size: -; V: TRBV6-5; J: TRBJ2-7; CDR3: CASSPRNIRSYEQYF; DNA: TGTGCCAGCAGCCCGAGGAACATTCGTTCCTACGAGCAGTACTTC
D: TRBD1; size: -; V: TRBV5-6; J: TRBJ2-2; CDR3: CASSLELTGAPGELFF; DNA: TGTGCCAGCAGCTTGGAGTTGACAGGGGCCCCCGGGGAGCTGTTTTTT
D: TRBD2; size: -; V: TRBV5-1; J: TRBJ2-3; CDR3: CASSLKGTSGGAPDTQYF; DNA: TGCGCCAGCAGCTTGAAAGGGACTAGCGGGGGGGCCCCAGATACGCAGTATTTT
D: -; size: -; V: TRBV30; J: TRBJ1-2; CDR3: CAWSAGLGYGYTF; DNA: TGTGCCTGGAGTGCAGGGTTAGGCTATGGCTACACCTTC
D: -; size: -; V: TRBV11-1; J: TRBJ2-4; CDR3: CASSLAWGLENSQYF; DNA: TGTGCCAGCAGCTTAGCGTGGGGACTGGAAAACAGTCAGTACTTC
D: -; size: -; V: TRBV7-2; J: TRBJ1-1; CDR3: CASSLGWGGGNTEAFF; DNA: TGTGCCAGCAGCTTAGGGTGGGGAGGGGGGAACACTGAAGCTTTCTTT
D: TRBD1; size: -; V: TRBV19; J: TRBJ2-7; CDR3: CASSLGQGDPYEQYF; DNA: TGTGCCAGCAGCCTGGGGCAGGGGGATCCCTACGAGCAGTACTTC
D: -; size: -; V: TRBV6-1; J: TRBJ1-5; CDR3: CASSEGGGNQPQHF; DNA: TGTGCCAGCAGTGAGGGAGGGGGCAATCAGCCCCAGCATTTT
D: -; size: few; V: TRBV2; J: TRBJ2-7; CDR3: CASRAGDLYEQYF; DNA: TGTGCCAGCAGGGCTGGTGATCTTTACGAGCAGTACTTC
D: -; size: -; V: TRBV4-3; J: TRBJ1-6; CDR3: CASSQVKGAGSFNSPLHF; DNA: TGCGCCAGCAGCCAAGTGAAGGGAGCGGGGTCTTTTAATTCACCCCTCCACTTT
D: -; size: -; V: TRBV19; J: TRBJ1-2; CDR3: CASSIGQLQPYGYTF; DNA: TGTGCCAGTAGTATCGGACAGCTCCAGCCCTATGGCTACACCTTC
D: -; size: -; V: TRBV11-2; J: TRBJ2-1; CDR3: CASSLLIEYNEQFF; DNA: TGTGCCAGCAGCTTATTAATAGAGTACAATGAGCAGTTCTTC
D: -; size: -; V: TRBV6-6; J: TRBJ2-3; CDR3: CASSRRTVPSTDTQYF; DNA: TGTGCCAGCAGTAGGAGGACCGTGCCTAGCACAGATACGCAGTATTTT
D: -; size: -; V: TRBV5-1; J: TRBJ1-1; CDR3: CASSFGWLNTEAFF; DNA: TGCGCCAGCAGCTTCGGTTGGTTGAACACTGAAGCTTTCTTT